This T cell receptor beta chain was recovered during a study of response to subunit inactivated influenza vaccine (dated by TCRdb to the late 2010s). For context, the study as a whole: Deep quantitative profiling of the T cell receptor repertoire was used in the study to follow responses to a trivalent subunit inactivated influenza vaccine. Overall study outcomes, separate from this receptor: According to the authors, only a limited number of new T cells may be recruited by each seasonal influenza vaccination.

The protocol used for the library was RT-PCR. The sequencer was an Illumina HiSeq 2500. The public sequencing data were trimmed at Q25 with fastp and processed into clonotypes with MiXCR by TCRdb, which kept only in-frame beta chains. Under each unique CDR3 protein, matching rows form one entry showing the most common genes and DNA. This sample lists about 700,000 distinct CDR3 sequences; about 14% were detected once. The ten largest make up around 6.5% of the sample. Turning to this clonotype: There is no known antigen for this receptor. Per-nucleotide qualities are absent, and no much larger clonotype sits a single base away.

The starting material was PBMCs from blood, obtained approximately 15 days before vaccination. This receptor was taken from a man aged 50 or older who received an inactivated influenza vaccine. Donor details come from another sample of the same person, matched by shared clones.

The sequence in DNA is TGCAGCGTAGCCACCTCGGGGGTCGGACGCAATGAGCAGTTCTTC. Its coded protein is CSVATSGVGRNEQFF. The chain links TRBV29-1 with TRBJ2-1, with TRBD2 perhaps the D gene, on 6 matching bases. The CDR3 goes from the cysteine to the phenylalanine over 15 residues. Kept here is only the CDR3 DNA, which spans 45 bases and is read in frame from base 1. Sequences SQVTM (CDR1) and ANQGSEA (CDR2) are obtained from the germline V gene. The junction shows trimming of 6 bases on V and 6 bases on J, plus 21 bases between the germline ends.